Listed here are 4 T cell receptor beta chains from one sample, sequenced in a study of T-cell memory formation after mild COVID-19. One entry per CDR3 protein, called by TCRdb with MiXCR from the 5' RACE reads. Of around 370,000 distinct CDR3 sequences listed, around 21% are singletons. Source material: PBMCs or a T cell subset sorted from them (not recorded which). These receptors all stem from an adult woman who had mild COVID-19 (a few samples of this study predate the infection). Cell type and time point are not known.

CDR3 DNA sequence: TGTGCCAGCAGCTTAATCGGTCTGGGGAAAGAAGAGACCCAGTACTTC. Amino acids: CASSLIGLGKEETQYF. The V call is TRBV13, the J call TRBJ2-5; D is unresolved. The CDR3 loop spans 16 amino acids. From germline, CDR1 is PRHDT and CDR2 FYEKMQ (reference sequence). V was cut by 2 bases and J by 3 bases, with 16 bases left in between.

The chain is built from TRBV7-8 and TRBJ1-5, with TRBD1 matching over 11 bases. The germline CDR1 and CDR2 sequences are SGHVS and FQNEAQ. Losses at the gene ends were 5 bases for V and 4 bases for J; bases not matched to a gene: 4. This CDR3 spans 15 amino acids. CDR3 nucleotide sequence: TGTGCCAGCAGCATGGGACAGGGGGAGAATCAGCCCCAGCATTTT. It specifies CASSMGQGENQPQHF.

This sequence joins TRBV5-1 and TRBJ1-2; 7 bases fit TRBD1. Germline CDR1 SGHRS, CDR2 YFSETQ. The CDR3 runs 13 residues. V lost 0 bases, J lost 6 bases, and 2 bases stayed unmatched. CDR3 sequence: CASSLGQGDGYTF. Written as DNA, the CDR3 is TGCGCCAGCAGCTTGGGACAGGGCGATGGCTACACCTTC.

The V call is TRBV5-6, the J call TRBJ1-5, with 11 nucleotides matching TRBD1. V lost 0 bases, J lost 4 bases, and 9 bases stayed unmatched. Germline lookup yields CDR1 SGHDT and CDR2 YYEEEE. This CDR3 is built from 18 residues. The CDR3 loop reads CASSLGTGGAAGNQPQHF. CDR3 DNA: TGTGCCAGCAGCTTGGGGACAGGGGGCGCCGCGGGGAATCAGCCCCAGCATTTT.